This T cell receptor (beta chain) appears in the sequencing data of a study of cytomegalovirus exposure and HLA in healthy donors. Primers included in the PCR were 60 Vbeta and 13 Jbeta primers. Sequencing was performed with immunoSEQ multiplex PCR; in TCRdb, only in-frame clones are kept and a portion is missing. The table records some 240,000 clones, 80% to 95% of them present only once. This clone occurred once. Germline V gene data show CDR1 as SGHTA and CDR2 as FQGNSA. CDR3 size: 15 residues. V lost 3 bases, J lost 3 bases, and 12 bases lay in between. Sample: PBMCs. The clonotype originates from a girl aged 2-10 years in good health and CMV-seronegative. The chain recombines TRBV7-2 with TRBJ1-5, with no clear D. CDR3 coding DNA: TGTGCCAGCAGCTTGGGAGGCGGCCTCAATCAGCCCCAGCATTTT. Encoded protein: CASSLGGGLNQPQHF.